These 5 T cell receptor beta chains came from one sample sequenced in a study of chemoradiotherapy in HPV16-positive cancers. Here immunoSEQ multiplex PCR was the method, and the copy in TCRdb shows in-frame clones only, minus some. Of about 8,200 clones in the sample, 70% to 75% were seen once. Source: tumor tissue, taken from a patient who underwent chemoradiotherapy. The receptors come from a human donor with HPV-associated anogenital cancer.

By sample fraction, this clone is medium-sized. V usage is TRBV11-1 and J usage is TRBJ1-2; TRBD1 matches 7 bases. CDR1 and CDR2 from the germline V gene are SGHAT and FQDESV (reference sequence). The CDR3 contains 16 residues. The V and J ends lost 5 bases and 1 base, in that order; junction bases with no gene match: 10. The CDR3: CASSEASGGGNYGYTF. The CDR3 DNA sequence: TGTGCCAGCAGCGAGGCATCAGGGGGTGGTAACTATGGCTACACCTTC.

V usage is TRBV7-2 and J usage is TRBJ2-2, with 8 bases matching TRBD1. The V gene end was trimmed by 0 bases and the J gene end by 5 bases; junction bases not matched to a gene: 5. This CDR3 is built from 16 residues. Germline CDR1 SGHTA, CDR2 FQGNSA. The CDR3 protein is CASSLARTGNTGELFF. The CDR3 DNA sequence: TGTGCCAGCAGCTTAGCGAGGACAGGGAATACCGGGGAGCTGTTTTTT.

A single count supports this clone. This chain connects TRBV5-1 to TRBJ2-5; TRBD1 agrees at 9 bases. The CDR3 contains 18 residues. Germline CDR1 is SGHRS and CDR2 is YFSETQ. V shed 0 bases and J 2 bases; nucleotides not matched to a gene: 11. The CDR3 spells CASSLAPGTGLTQETQYF. Here the CDR3 DNA reads TGCGCCAGCAGCTTGGCCCCCGGGACAGGGTTGACACAAGAGACCCAGTACTTC.

This clone turned up a few times. CDR3 residues: CASSHGRAGNGNEQFF. DNA of the CDR3: TGTGCCAGCAGTCACGGGCGAGCGGGAAACGGGAATGAGCAGTTCTTC. The chain links TRBV6-6 to TRBJ2-1, with 7 bases identical to TRBD2. This CDR3 has 16 residues. With 5 bases clipped from V and 7 bases from J, the junction kept 14 bases outside the gene matches. Germline CDR1 MNHNY, CDR2 SVGAGI (reference sequence).

The V call is TRBV19, the J call TRBJ2-1; D is undetermined. Germline CDR1 is LNHDA and CDR2 is SQIVND (reference sequence). This CDR3 is built from 11 residues. Trimming took off 3 bases at V and 5 bases at J, with 2 bases between the two ends. The CDR3 sequence: CASSMDNEQFF. The CDR3 DNA is TGTGCCAGTAGTATGGACAATGAGCAGTTCTTC.